This T cell receptor beta chain was sequenced for a study of blood T cell repertoires in COVID-19. Whole-study context: Researchers got acute and convalescent COVID-19 samples from the United States, Italy and Spain. PBMCs, B-cell-depleted T cells, or T cells provided the cDNA or gDNA that made up the material.

The CDR3 sequence is 14 residues long. Germline loops: CDR1 MNHNY, CDR2 SVGAGI (reference sequence). Between the trimmed V and J ends, which lost 3 bases and 2 bases, there was a span of 11 bases. Methods used by the authors: Amplifying reference gene primers gave estimates of nucleated cell counts. Measured with immunoSEQ multiplex PCR; TCRdb has only the in-frame clones, and not every one. That table gives V, J and clone size, and the DNA gave D and trimming. The sample lists about 10,000 clones; nearly 90% were seen once. The V and J genes are TRBV6-6 and TRBJ2-7; D is unclear. The sequenced material came from peripheral blood. The sequence was obtained from a human donor in a cohort sampled during active COVID-19. The CDR3 is CASSYPVATYEQYF. The DNA for the CDR3 is TGTGCCAGCAGTTATCCTGTCGCGACCTACGAGCAGTACTTC.